The text below deals with one T cell receptor beta chain. Its antigen is still unknown. Within one base of it there is no much larger clone, and no base qualities were kept. This sample stems from a study of neoadjuvant anti-PD-1 for oral cavity cancer (TCRdb year 2021). Study-level background: Three to four biweekly doses of nivolumab at 3 mg/kg were mostly administered to patients before curative-intent surgical resection. Patients who did not progress were given a fourth nivolumab dose at about day 43 and had definitive surgical resection on days 50-56. Under RECIST 1.1, patients with complete response, partial response or stable disease were classed as responders, and patients with progression were classed as non-responders. The parent correlative cohort had more than 10 patients and a response rate of 30% to 35%. Here is what the overall study found, with its caveats: Higher pretreatment blood TCRbeta clonality and lower post-treatment tumor TCRbeta clonality were correlated with higher pretreatment blood Treg/Th17 ratios. Only a few patients per response group were included in the TCR analyses, and larger cohorts for validation were called for by the authors. Within PBMCs, T cell clonality (Gini index) was significantly higher in non-responders than responders after neoadjuvant nivolumab.

For deep sequencing, each PBMC sample was run in six replicates, with libraries mostly built from 400 to 550 ng of input genomic DNA. Following the manufacturer's instructions, the team built TCRbeta libraries using the immunoSEQ hsTCRbeta kit. An Illumina NovaSeq 6000 S4 flow cell was used to sequence the final libraries, which had first been combined to 3 nM. In the original analysis: Raw data preprocessing and quality control were performed with the immunoSEQ Analyzer. The analysis was limited to productive rearrangements, and each clonotype was defined by a unique CDR3 amino acid sequence. Repertoire clonality was estimated as the Gini-Simpson index, computed with the R package tcR. Student's t test was used to compare Gini indices, while Pearson correlation assessed associations with tumor size change. This is the immuneACCESS table as TCRdb keeps it, with only in-frame sequences that have V and J called. A part of the clones is gone; compared with another copy, unresolved V genes explain less than half, and the rest is unexplained. V and J calls plus clone size are reproduced from that table; the DNA served to infer D and trimming. The table for this sample lists approximately 83,000 clones; about 80% of them were counted only once. The ten largest clones represent about 3.1% of the sample.

From the cysteine up to the phenylalanine, the CDR3 has a length of 14 residues. Only the CDR3 portion is preserved as DNA: 42 bases, with reading frame beginning at the first base. The CDR1 and CDR2 encoded by the germline V gene are SGHRS and YFSETQ. For this chain, trimming is 7 bases at the V end and 2 bases at the J end, and the number of junction bases without a gene match is 5. In the paper's terms, the time point label means: before neoadjuvant nivolumab. Patients were newly diagnosed with stage II-IVA oral cavity squamous cell carcinoma and had received no prior systemic or radiation treatment. The cohort was composed of patients with HPV-negative, locally advanced oral cavity squamous cell carcinoma. Peripheral blood mononuclear cells were analyzed directly and were not maintained or expanded in culture. Samples were obtained from a longitudinal correlative study of a single-arm phase II trial of neoadjuvant nivolumab in oral cavity squamous cell carcinoma. Genomic DNA-based TCRbeta sequencing was performed on subject-matched pre- and post-treatment PBMCs and tumors from three responders and three non-responders. Peripheral blood mononuclear cells were collected once before nivolumab treatment and again after treatment, at the time of surgery. The Maxwell RSC DNA from Cells kit was used to extract genomic DNA from PBMCs.

Recombination linked TRBV5-1 to TRBJ2-5, and TRBD1 aligns with 10 junction nucleotides. This material consisted of PBMCs, taken before nivolumab (anti-PD-1) treatment. This receptor was obtained from a person aged 35-79 years with oral cavity squamous cell carcinoma. The DNA sequence follows: TGCGCCAGCTACGACAGGGGGCATCAAGAGACCCAGTACTTC. Its protein is CASYDRGHQETQYF.